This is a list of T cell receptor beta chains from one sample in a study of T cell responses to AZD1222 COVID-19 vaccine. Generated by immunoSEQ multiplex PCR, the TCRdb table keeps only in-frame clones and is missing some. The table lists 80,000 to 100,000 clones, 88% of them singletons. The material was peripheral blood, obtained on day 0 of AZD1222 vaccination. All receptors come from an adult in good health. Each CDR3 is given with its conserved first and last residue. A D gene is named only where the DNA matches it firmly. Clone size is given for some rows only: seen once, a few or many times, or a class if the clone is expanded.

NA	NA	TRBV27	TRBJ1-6	TGTGCCAGCAGTTCCTTCCTCAACGCACCCCTCCACTTT	CASSSFLNAPLHF
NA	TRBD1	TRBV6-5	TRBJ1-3	TGTGCCACCAGGGACAGAGTCTCTGGAAACACCATATATTTT	CATRDRVSGNTIYF
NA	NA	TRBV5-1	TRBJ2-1	TGCGCCAGCAGCTTGGGCAGGGGATTCGACAATGAGCAGTTCTTC	CASSLGRGFDNEQFF
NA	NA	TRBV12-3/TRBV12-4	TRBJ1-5	TGTGCCAGTGTCCGGGATATCGGTCAGCCCCAGCATTTT	CASVRDIGQPQHF
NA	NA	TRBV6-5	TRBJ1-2	TGTGCCAGCAGTTACACGCAGGGTAATGGCTACACCTTC	CASSYTQGNGYTF
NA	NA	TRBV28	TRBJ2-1	TGTGCCAGCAGACCGGGGTCGGGACCCGATGAGCAGTTCTTC	CASRPGSGPDEQFF
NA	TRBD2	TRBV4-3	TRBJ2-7	TGCGCCAGCAGCCTAACTAGCGGGGTATACGAGCAGTACTTC	CASSLTSGVYEQYF
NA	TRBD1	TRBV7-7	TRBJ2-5	TGTGCTAGCTCCACCGACAGGGAAGAGACCCAGTACTTC	CASSTDREETQYF
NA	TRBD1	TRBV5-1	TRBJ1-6	TGCGCCAGCAGCGGGACAGGGGACAATTCACCCCTCCACTTT	CASSGTGDNSPLHF
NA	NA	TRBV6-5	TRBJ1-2	TGTGCCAGCAGCCCCGGGGGGGCTCGCTATGGCTACACCTTC	CASSPGGARYGYTF
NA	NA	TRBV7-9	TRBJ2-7	TGTGCCAGCAGCTTTGGGGGCTCGGACGAGCAGTACTTC	CASSFGGSDEQYF
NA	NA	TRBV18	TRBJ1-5	TGTGCCAGCTCACACCGGGACACTGATCAGCCCCAGCATTTT	CASSHRDTDQPQHF
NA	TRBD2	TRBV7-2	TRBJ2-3	TGTGCCAGCAGCTCCCGTAGCGGGGGCCCTCCCTACACAGATACGCAGTATTTT	CASSSRSGGPPYTDTQYF
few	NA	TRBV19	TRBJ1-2	TGTGCCAGTAGTAAGGCCGGCTACACCTTC	CASSKAGYTF
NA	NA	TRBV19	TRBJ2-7	TGTGCCAGTAGTGTCCGACGCGAAAGCTACGAGCAGTACTTC	CASSVRRESYEQYF
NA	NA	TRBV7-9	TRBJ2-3	TGTGCCAGCAGCTTAGGGGATCTGGCAGATACGCAGTATTTT	CASSLGDLADTQYF
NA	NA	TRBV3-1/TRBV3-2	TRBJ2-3	TGTGCCAGCAGCCAAAGGCTTGTCGGCGGTGCAGATACGCAGTATTTT	CASSQRLVGGADTQYF
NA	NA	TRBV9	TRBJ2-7	TGTGCCAGCAGCGTAGCTACAGGCGGCCTATTGAACGAGCAGTACTTC	CASSVATGGLLNEQYF
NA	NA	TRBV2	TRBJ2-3	TGTGCCAGCAGTGAATACCTCCTAGTTCCCGATACGCAGTATTTT	CASSEYLLVPDTQYF
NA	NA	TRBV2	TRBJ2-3	TGTGCCAGCTCCCCACTGGGCCTTAGCACAGATACGCAGTATTTT	CASSPLGLSTDTQYF
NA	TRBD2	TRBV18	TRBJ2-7	TGTGCCAGCTCACCCATGACTAGCGGGGGTAGCTCCTACGAGCAGTACTTC	CASSPMTSGGSSYEQYF
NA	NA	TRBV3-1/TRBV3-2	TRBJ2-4	TGTGCCAGCAGCCAAGATCTCCGGACCGAAAACATTCAGTACTTC	CASSQDLRTENIQYF
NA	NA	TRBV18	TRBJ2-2	TGTGCCAGCTCACGCGGTCAGCCCACCGGGGAGCTGTTTTTT	CASSRGQPTGELFF
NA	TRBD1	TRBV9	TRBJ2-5	TGTGCCAGCAGCAACGGACAGGGAAGGGAGACCCAGTACTTC	CASSNGQGRETQYF
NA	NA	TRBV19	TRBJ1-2	TGTGCCAGTAGTATAATAGGGAACTATGGCTACACCTTC	CASSIIGNYGYTF
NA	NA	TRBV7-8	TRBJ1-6	TGTGCCAGCAGCTTGAGCTCCTATAATTCACCCCTCCACTTT	CASSLSSYNSPLHF
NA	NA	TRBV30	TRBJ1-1	TGTGCCAGGTCTGGCAGGGTGGACACTGAAGCTTTCTTT	CARSGRVDTEAFF
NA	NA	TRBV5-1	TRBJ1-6	TGCGCCAGCAGCTCGGGGGGGAGCTCCTATAATTCACCCCTCCACTTT	CASSSGGSSYNSPLHF
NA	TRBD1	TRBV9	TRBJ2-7	TGTGCCAGCAGCCCCGGGACAGGGAGCCACGAGCAGTACTTC	CASSPGTGSHEQYF
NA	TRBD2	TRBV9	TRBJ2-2	TGTGCCAGCACCATGACTAGCTGGGGAACCGGGGAGCTGTTTTTT	CASTMTSWGTGELFF
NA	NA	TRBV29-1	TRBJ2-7	TGCAGCGTTGATACAGGGCGCTCCTACGAGCAGTACTTC	CSVDTGRSYEQYF
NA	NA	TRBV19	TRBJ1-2	TGTGCCACCTTCCCCAATCAGGCCCGCTATGGCTACACCTTC	CATFPNQARYGYTF
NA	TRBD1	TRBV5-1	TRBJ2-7	TGCGCCAGCCGCCTTTACGGGACAGGGGCCCACGAGCAGTACTTC	CASRLYGTGAHEQYF
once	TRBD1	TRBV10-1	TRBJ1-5	TGCGCCAGCAGTGCTCACCGAACCAGGGGGAGCAATCAGCCCCAGCATTTT	CASSAHRTRGSNQPQHF
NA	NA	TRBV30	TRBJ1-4	TGTGCCTGGAGTTCCAGGGGCGCGAATAATGAAAAACTGTTTTTT	CAWSSRGANNEKLFF
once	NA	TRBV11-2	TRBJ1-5	TGTGCCAGCAGCTTAGATAAGGGGGCCCAGCATTTT	CASSLDKGAQHF
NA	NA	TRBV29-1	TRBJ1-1	TGCAGCGTCCCCAGGGGACTGTCGATAGATATGAACACTGAAGCTTTCTTT	CSVPRGLSIDMNTEAFF
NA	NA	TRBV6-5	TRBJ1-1	TGTGCCAGCAGTTACTTGGGGGGGGGCACTGAAGCTTTCTTT	CASSYLGGGTEAFF
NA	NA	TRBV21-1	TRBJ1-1	TGTGCCAGCAGCAAAGCGGACAGGGGGAGCACTGAAGCTTTCTTT	CASSKADRGSTEAFF
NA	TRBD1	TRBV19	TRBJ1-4	TGTGCCAGTAGCGAAACCCGGGACAGAAGTGAAAAACTGTTTTTT	CASSETRDRSEKLFF
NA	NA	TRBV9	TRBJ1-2	TGTGCCAGCAGCGCCGAAGGGAGGGACGGCTACACCTTC	CASSAEGRDGYTF
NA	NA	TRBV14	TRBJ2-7	TGTGCCAGCAGCCAAGTCGACGAGCAGTACTTC	CASSQVDEQYF
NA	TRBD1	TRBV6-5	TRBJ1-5	TGTGCCAGCAGCCCGGACAGGGGAGAGGATCAGCCCCAGCATTTT	CASSPDRGEDQPQHF